What follows are 16 T cell receptor beta chains derived from one specimen sequenced in a study of T cell responses to AZD1222 COVID-19 vaccine. Method: immunoSEQ multiplex PCR; TCRdb's copy keeps in-frame clones and lacks some. The sample lists roughly 130,000 clones; roughly 90% were seen once. The sample here was peripheral blood, taken on day 0 of AZD1222 vaccination. Receptor source: an adult in good health.

V usage is TRBV28 and J usage is TRBJ1-1; TRBD1 is a possible D gene (6 bases). From germline, CDR1 is MDHEN and CDR2 SYDVKM. Trimming removed 5 bases at V and 4 bases at J, with 17 bases between. The CDR3 extends over 15 amino acids. This chain's CDR3 is CASSPSGVYGTEAFF. CDR3 coding DNA: TGTGCCAGCAGTCCCTCAGGGGTATATGGCACTGAAGCTTTCTTT.

The chain has TRBV6-5 and TRBJ1-2, with a weak D call TRBD1 (6 bases). Germline V lookup: CDR1 MNHEY, CDR2 SVGAGI. The CDR3 has 14 amino acids. V was pared by 7 bases and J by 5 bases, with 17 bases between. The CDR3 here is CASNFRGEGYGYTF. CDR3 sequence (DNA): TGTGCCAGCAATTTCAGGGGAGAAGGGTATGGCTACACCTTC.

Details on this clone: One end of the junction fails to match germline, which may point to a read error. V usage is TRBV12-3 or TRBV12-4 and J usage is TRBJ2-7, with TRBD2 as a possible D gene (7 bases). The CDR3 length is 11 residues. CDR3 DNA: TGTGCCAGCAGGTTAGGGGGGGGCCAGTACTTC. It is translated as CASRLGGGQYF.

This clone has just one count. DNA of the CDR3: TGTGCCAGCAGCGTAGTAGCTCGGGGTCCCGGGGAGCTGTTTTTT. It translates to CASSVVARGPGELFF. V gene TRBV9 combines with J gene TRBJ2-2; D perhaps matches TRBD2 (5 bases). Trimming cost V 0 bases and J 6 bases, with 12 bases left between them. The CDR3 has 15 residues. Germline values: CDR1 SGDLS, CDR2 YYNGEE.

The rearrangement joins TRBV5-1 to TRBJ2-2; 8 bases line up with TRBD1. The CDR3 has 15 residues. Germline V lookup: CDR1 SGHRS, CDR2 YFSETQ. J was trimmed by 6 bases and V by 5 bases; bases with no gene match: 9. CDR3 DNA sequence: TGCGCCAGCAGTTCAACGACAGGGGATGCCGGGGAGCTGTTTTTT. This sequence encodes CASSSTTGDAGELFF.

V gene TRBV6-2 or TRBV6-3 combines with J gene TRBJ2-1; no reliable D call. Germline CDR1 MNHEY, CDR2 SVGEGT. This CDR3 is built from 16 residues. Trimming shortened V by 2 bases and J by 3 bases, and 14 bases separated the two germline ends. CDR3 sequence reads: CASSYRRTTNYNEQFF. CDR3 nucleotides: TGTGCCAGCAGTTACCGTCGGACCACCAACTACAATGAGCAGTTCTTC.

The gene calls are TRBV6-2 or TRBV6-3 and TRBJ2-3; D may be TRBD2 (5 bases). This CDR3 is built from 15 residues. Trimming cost V 1 base and J 1 base, with 9 bases left between them. The germline CDR1 and CDR2 sequences are MNHEY and SVGEGT. The CDR3 is CASSYWTRGTDTQYF. In DNA form, the CDR3 reads TGTGCCAGCAGTTACTGGACGAGGGGCACAGATACGCAGTATTTT.

J is TRBJ2-3 and V is TRBV19, with D possibly being TRBD1 or TRBD2 (5 bases each). Germline CDR1 LNHDA, CDR2 SQIVND (reference sequence). The CDR3 contains 16 residues. Trimming took 5 bases from V and 3 from J, leaving 18 bases between them. DNA of the CDR3: TGTGCCAGTAGTTCAACTAGATGGGGGTCTACAGATACGCAGTATTTT. It codes for CASSSTRWGSTDTQYF.

The V gene is TRBV7-8, the J gene TRBJ2-7; no firm D call. Germline V gene data show CDR1 as SGHVS and CDR2 as FQNEAQ. This CDR3 is built from 14 residues. V lost 4 bases to trimming and J lost 2 bases, with 12 bases between them. CDR3 coding DNA: TGTGCCAGCAGCTCACTCCAAAGGCCCTACGAGCAGTACTTC. Protein: CASSSLQRPYEQYF.

Notes on this clone: Other DNA sequences in this specimen translate into the identical CDR3. The chain is built from TRBV5-1 and TRBJ2-7, with D perhaps being TRBD1 or TRBD2 (5 bases each). Looked up from germline, CDR1 is SGHRS and CDR2 is YFSETQ. With 0 bases removed from V and 0 bases from J, the gap between germline ends came to 7 bases. This CDR3 has 14 residues. The CDR3 DNA sequence: TGCGCCAGCAGCTTGGATGGGGGCTCCTACGAGCAGTACTTC. Its protein is CASSLDGGSYEQYF.

The chain has TRBV2 and TRBJ2-3; 7 bases map to TRBD1. The V gene end was trimmed by 6 bases and the J gene end by 2 bases; junction bases not matched to a gene: 11. Germline V gene data show CDR1 as SNHLY and CDR2 as FYNNEI. This CDR3 spans 16 amino acids. The CDR3 DNA reads TGTGCCAGCAGCGTCAGGGACAGTGGTCTCACAGATACGCAGTATTTT. Amino acids: CASSVRDSGLTDTQYF.

This clone was counted a single time. The chain joins TRBV27 to TRBJ2-3; 13 bases agree with TRBD2. J gave up 3 bases and V 2 bases, and 2 bases lay outside the gene matches. Germline CDR1 is MNHEY and CDR2 is SMNVEV (reference sequence). The CDR3 consists of 16 residues. CDR3 nucleotide sequence: TGTGCCAGCAGTTTACCGGGACTAGCGGGAACAGATACGCAGTATTTT. Amino acid sequence: CASSLPGLAGTDTQYF.

The chain is built from TRBV30 and TRBJ1-2; D not resolved. Per the germline V gene, CDR1 is GTSNPN and CDR2 is SVGIG (reference sequence). The V end was cut by 0 bases, the J end by 7 bases, with 12 bases between. This CDR3 is 13 amino acids long. CDR3 loop: CAWSVRTGAGYTF. The CDR3 bases are TGTGCCTGGAGTGTTAGAACCGGCGCTGGCTACACCTTC.

The chain recombines TRBV6-5 with TRBJ1-1, with D uncertain. Germline-derived CDR1 and CDR2 are MNHEY and SVGAGI. V lost 1 base to trimming and J lost 1 base, with 4 bases between them. The CDR3 extends over 13 amino acids. The CDR3 loop reads CASSYFGNTEAFF. The CDR3, as DNA: TGTGCCAGCAGTTACTTTGGGAACACTGAAGCTTTCTTT.

The chain couples TRBV5-4 to TRBJ2-7; 7 bases match TRBD2. With 5 bases clipped from V and 6 bases from J, the junction kept 8 bases outside the gene matches. In germline, CDR1 is SGHNT, CDR2 YYREEE (reference sequence). The CDR3 consists of 13 residues. CDR3 region: CASRVGLRGEQYF. The CDR3 DNA sequence: TGTGCCAGCAGGGTGGGACTACGTGGCGAGCAGTACTTC.

The chain is built from TRBV9 and TRBJ1-6; D gene ambiguous. CDR1 is SGDLS, CDR2 YYNGEE, per germline. This CDR3 is 13 amino acids long. Trimming left V 1 base short and J 13 bases short, with 12 bases between. CDR3 amino acids: CASSVNERGPLHF. In nucleotides, the CDR3 is TGTGCCAGCAGCGTAAATGAAAGAGGGCCCCTCCACTTT.